This T cell receptor beta chain is drawn from a study of blood T cell repertoires in COVID-19. About the study: Material from acute and convalescent COVID-19 was sourced from the United States, Italy and Spain.

The V end lost 6 bases, the J end lost 2 bases, and 16 bases lay between the germline ends. This CDR3 is 15 amino acids long. CDR1 and CDR2 (germline): MNHEY, SVGAGI. Original processing methods: The authors estimated nucleated cell counts from reference gene primer amplification. Produced via immunoSEQ multiplex PCR; TCRdb's table is partial and in-frame only. V, J and clone size reflect that table, while D and trimming were determined from the DNA. The data show 200,000 to 300,000 clones, roughly 84% seen once. The sample consisted of peripheral blood. This TCR came from a man in his 60s with acute or convalescent COVID-19. The rearrangement uses TRBV6-5 and TRBJ1-2, with D possibly being TRBD1 (6 bases). In DNA, the CDR3 is TGTGCCAGCAGCTATCAGGGACAAACAAACTATGGCTACACCTTC. Protein sequence: CASSYQGQTNYGYTF.